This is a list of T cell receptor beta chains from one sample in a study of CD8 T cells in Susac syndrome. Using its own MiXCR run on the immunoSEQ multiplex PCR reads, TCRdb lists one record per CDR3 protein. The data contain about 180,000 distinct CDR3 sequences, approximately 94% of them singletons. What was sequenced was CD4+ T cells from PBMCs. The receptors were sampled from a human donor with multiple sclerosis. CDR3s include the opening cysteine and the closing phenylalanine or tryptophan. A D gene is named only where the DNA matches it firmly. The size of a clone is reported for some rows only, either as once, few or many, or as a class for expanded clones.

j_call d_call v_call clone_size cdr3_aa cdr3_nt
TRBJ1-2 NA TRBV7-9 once CASSLRGKEGYGYTF TGTGCCAGCAGCTTGAGAGGGAAGGAGGGGTATGGCTACACCTTC
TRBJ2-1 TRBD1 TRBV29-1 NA CSVVTGDGPYNEQFF TGCAGCGTAGTAACAGGGGATGGGCCCTACAATGAGCAGTTCTTC
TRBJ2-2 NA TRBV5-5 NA CASSLLEQNTGELFF TGTGCCAGCAGCTTGTTGGAACAGAACACCGGGGAGCTGTTTTTT
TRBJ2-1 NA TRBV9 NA CASSVAGGPRNEQFF TGTGCCAGCAGCGTAGCAGGGGGGCCTCGGAATGAGCAGTTCTTC
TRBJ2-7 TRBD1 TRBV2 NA CASSGRDRDVVGYEQYF TGTGCCAGCAGTGGCCGGGACAGGGATGTAGTTGGCTACGAGCAGTACTTC
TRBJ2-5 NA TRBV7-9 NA CASSPWGGGAETQYF TGTGCCAGCAGCCCATGGGGCGGGGGCGCGGAGACCCAGTACTTC
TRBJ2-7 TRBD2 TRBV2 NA CASSAGGGASYEQYF TGTGCCAGCAGTGCGGGCGGGGGGGCCTCCTACGAGCAGTACTTC
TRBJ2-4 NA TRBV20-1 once CSARGATVGIQYF TGCAGTGCTAGGGGCGCGACAGTGGGCATTCAGTACTTC
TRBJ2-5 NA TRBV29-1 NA CSVLVGVSGTQYF TGCAGCGTTTTGGTGGGGGTGAGCGGGACCCAGTACTTC
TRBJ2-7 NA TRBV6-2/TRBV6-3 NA CASRTTGIPYEQYF TGTGCCAGCAGAACAACAGGGATCCCCTACGAGCAGTACTTC
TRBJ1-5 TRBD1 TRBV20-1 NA CSASRGAGNQPQHF TGCAGTGCTAGCAGGGGGGCTGGCAATCAGCCCCAGCATTTT
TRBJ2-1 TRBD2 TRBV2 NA CASSGGRGLAGYNEQFF TGTGCCAGCAGTGGGGGCCGGGGACTAGCGGGTTACAATGAGCAGTTCTTC
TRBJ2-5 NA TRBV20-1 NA CSARASLQETQYF TGCAGTGCTAGAGCCAGCCTACAAGAGACCCAGTACTTC
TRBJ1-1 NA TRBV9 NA CASSVDPRIDYEAFF TGTGCCAGCAGCGTCGACCCTCGGATCGATTATGAAGCTTTCTTT
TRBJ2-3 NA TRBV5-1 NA CASSLRGDRTDTQYF TGCGCCAGCAGCTTGAGGGGGGATCGGACAGATACGCAGTATTTT
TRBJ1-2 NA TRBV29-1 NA CSVEDQGVGYGYTF TGCAGCGTTGAAGATCAAGGGGTGGGCTATGGCTACACCTTC
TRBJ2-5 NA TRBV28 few CASSFGAGGETQYF TGTGCCAGCAGTTTCGGGGCTGGAGGAGAGACCCAGTACTTC
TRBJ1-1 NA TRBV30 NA CAWSKTGSLTAFF TGTGCCTGGAGTAAAACAGGTAGCCTGACAGCTTTCTTT
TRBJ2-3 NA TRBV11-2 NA CASSLMAVGILTDTQYF TGTGCCAGCAGCTTAATGGCAGTCGGAATACTCACAGATACGCAGTATTTT
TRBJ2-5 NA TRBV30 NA CAWGVGETQYF TGTGCCTGGGGAGTTGGGGAGACCCAGTACTTC
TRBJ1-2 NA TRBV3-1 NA CASSQVSGANGYTF TGTGCCAGCAGCCAAGTCTCGGGGGCGAATGGCTACACCTTC
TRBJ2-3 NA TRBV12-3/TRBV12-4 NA CASSLSGGALTDTQYF TGTGCCAGCAGTTTATCAGGAGGGGCTCTCACAGATACGCAGTATTTT
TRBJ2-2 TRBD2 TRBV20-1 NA CSASFQRGSYTGELFF TGCAGTGCTAGTTTCCAGCGGGGCTCGTACACCGGGGAGCTGTTTTTT
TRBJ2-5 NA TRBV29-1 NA CSVDRGVGQETQYF TGCAGCGTTGATCGTGGGGTGGGGCAAGAGACCCAGTACTTC
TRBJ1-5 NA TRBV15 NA CATSREVNQPQHF TGTGCCACCAGCAGAGAGGTTAATCAGCCCCAGCATTTT
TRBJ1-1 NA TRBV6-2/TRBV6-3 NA CASEGRAEAFF TGTGCCAGCGAGGGGAGGGCTGAAGCTTTCTTT
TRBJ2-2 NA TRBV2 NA CASSNDYTGELFF TGTGCCAGCAGCAATGACTACACCGGGGAGCTGTTTTTT
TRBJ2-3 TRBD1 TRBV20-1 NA CSALDRGTDTQYF TGCAGTGCTTTGGACAGGGGTACAGATACGCAGTATTTT
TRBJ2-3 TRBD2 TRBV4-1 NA CASSGPSGLAGGDTQYF TGCGCCAGCAGCGGACCAAGTGGGCTAGCGGGGGGAGATACGCAGTATTTT
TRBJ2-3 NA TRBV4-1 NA CASSQVGLHTDTQYF TGCGCCAGCAGCCAAGTAGGACTACACACAGATACGCAGTATTTT
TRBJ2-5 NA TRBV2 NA CASNFFGQETQYF TGTGCCAGCAATTTCTTTGGCCAAGAGACCCAGTACTTC
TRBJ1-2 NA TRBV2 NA CASRPTGVYGYTF TGTGCCAGCAGGCCTACGGGGGTCTATGGCTACACCTTC
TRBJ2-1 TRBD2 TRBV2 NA CASKAGGLLNEQFF TGTGCCAGCAAGGCGGGGGGGCTACTCAATGAGCAGTTCTTC
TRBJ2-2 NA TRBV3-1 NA CASSLRQGGGELFF TGTGCCAGCAGCCTACGACAGGGAGGCGGGGAGCTGTTTTTT
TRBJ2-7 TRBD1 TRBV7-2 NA CASSLFGTGIGEQYF TGTGCCAGCAGCTTATTCGGGACAGGCATAGGCGAGCAGTACTTC
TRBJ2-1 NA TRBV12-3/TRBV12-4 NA CASSLVFYNEQFF TGTGCCAGCAGTTTAGTTTTCTACAATGAGCAGTTCTTC
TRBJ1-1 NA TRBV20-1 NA CSSRAPVGTFF TGCAGTTCTCGGGCCCCCGTAGGAACTTTCTTT
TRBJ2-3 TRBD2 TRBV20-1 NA CSARGRLAGGTDTQYF TGCAGTGCTAGGGGGCGGCTAGCGGGGGGCACAGATACGCAGTATTTT
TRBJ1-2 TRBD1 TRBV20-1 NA CSAFRDRYFYGYTF TGCAGTGCTTTCCGGGACAGATACTTCTATGGCTACACCTTC
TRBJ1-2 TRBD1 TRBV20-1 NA CSASFQGALGYTF TGCAGTGCTAGTTTCCAGGGGGCGCTAGGCTACACCTTC
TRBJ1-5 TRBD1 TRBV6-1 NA CASSVSGGENQPQHF TGTGCCAGCAGTGTCTCAGGGGGCGAAAATCAGCCCCAGCATTTT
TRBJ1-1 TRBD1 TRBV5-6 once CASRKMTGRTFF TGTGCCAGCAGAAAGATGACAGGGAGGACTTTCTTT
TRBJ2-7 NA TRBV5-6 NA CASSLASGQLHTYEQYF TGTGCCAGCAGCTTAGCCTCTGGGCAGCTACACACCTACGAGCAGTACTTC
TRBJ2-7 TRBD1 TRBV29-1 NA CSVVSGQGVYEQYF TGCAGCGTGGTATCGGGACAGGGAGTTTACGAGCAGTACTTC
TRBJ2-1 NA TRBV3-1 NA CASSQRTTSGANNEQFF TGTGCCAGCAGCCAACGCACCACTTCGGGGGCTAACAATGAGCAGTTCTTC
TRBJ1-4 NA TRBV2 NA CASSIEAEKLFF TGTGCCAGCAGTATCGAGGCTGAAAAACTGTTTTTT
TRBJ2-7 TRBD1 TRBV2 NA CASSAKGGFYEQYF TGTGCCAGCAGTGCGAAAGGGGGCTTCTACGAGCAGTACTTC
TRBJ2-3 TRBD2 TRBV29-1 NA CSVESSSGYTQYF TGCAGCGTTGAATCGTCTAGCGGATATACGCAGTATTTT
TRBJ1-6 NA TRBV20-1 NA CSARTAGFYSPLHF TGCAGTGCTAGAACGGCAGGGTTTTATTCACCCCTCCACTTT
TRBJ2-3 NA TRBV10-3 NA CAIRTDTDTQYF TGTGCCATCAGGACGGATACAGATACGCAGTATTTT
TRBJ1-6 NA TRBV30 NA CAWSGTSGRRYNSPLHF TGTGCCTGGAGCGGGACTTCGGGGCGCCGGTATAATTCACCCCTCCACTTT
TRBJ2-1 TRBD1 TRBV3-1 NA CASSNRQGDEQFF TGTGCCAGCAGCAATCGACAGGGGGATGAGCAGTTCTTC
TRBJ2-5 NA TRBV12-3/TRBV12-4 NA CASSPLGGETQYF TGTGCCAGCAGCCCTCTGGGCGGCGAGACCCAGTACTTC
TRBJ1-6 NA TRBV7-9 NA CASSLVTGTGRNSPLHF TGTGCCAGCAGCTTAGTAACGGGGACTGGGAGAAATTCACCCCTCCACTTT
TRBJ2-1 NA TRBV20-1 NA CSAHRGANEQFF TGCAGTGCGCACAGAGGGGCCAATGAGCAGTTCTTC
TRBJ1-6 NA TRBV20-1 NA CSASGTDNSPLHF TGCAGTGCTTCAGGGACCGACAATTCACCCCTCCACTTT
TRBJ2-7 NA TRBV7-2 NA CASSWAGTESYEQYF TGTGCCAGCAGCTGGGCCGGGACTGAGTCCTACGAGCAGTACTTC
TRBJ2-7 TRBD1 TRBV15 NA CATSRSPGQGTITSSYEQYF TGTGCCACCAGCAGATCCCCGGGACAGGGCACGATAACAAGCTCCTACGAGCAGTACTTC